This T cell receptor (beta chain) came from a study of blood T cell repertoires in COVID-19. The table lists this clone with a count of one. This CDR3 has 14 amino acids. The V and J ends lost 7 bases and 5 bases, in that order; junction bases with no gene match: 6. The germline V gene encodes CDR1 LNHDA and CDR2 SQIVND (reference sequence). Generated by immunoSEQ multiplex PCR, the TCRdb table keeps only in-frame clones and is missing some. Of about 91,000 clones in the sample, about four fifths were seen once. The chain couples TRBV19 to TRBJ2-1; 9 bases are a match to TRBD1. This clonotype was obtained from a man aged 65-85 years with acute or convalescent COVID-19. Sequenced material: peripheral blood. The CDR3 region has the DNA TGTGCCAGTACCGGGACAGGGTACGACAATGAGCAGTTCTTC. Encoded protein: CASTGTGYDNEQFF.